Listed here are 16 T cell receptor beta chains from one sample, sequenced in a study of monozygotic twins with inflammatory bowel disease (dated by TCRdb to the late 2010s). Library preparation employed 5' RACE. The sample was run on an Illumina HiSeq 2500. Based on TCRdb reprocessing of the reads, there is one entry per CDR3 protein sequence, and DNA is missing. The sample table on file contains about 300,000 distinct CDR3 sequences. 5.6% of the sample rests with the top ten. Sequencing was done on a sample of blood. Receptors were obtained from a human donor with ulcerative colitis or Crohn's disease, or a healthy co-twin of an affected twin (not recorded which).

The J gene is TRBJ2-7, the V gene TRBV20-1; the D gene TCRdb calls, TRBD2, cannot be checked with no DNA. Germline V lookup: CDR1 DFQATT, CDR2 SNEGSKA (reference sequence). The CDR3 consists of 14 residues. The CDR3 sequence is CSARLVSARYEQYF.

The chain recombines TRBV19 with TRBJ2-6; TCRdb selects TRBD1, and the lack of DNA leaves this call unchecked. CDR3 size: 15 residues. CDR1 LNHDA and CDR2 SQIVND come from the germline V gene (reference sequence). This CDR3 is CASSITGSGANVLTF.

The J gene is TRBJ1-5, the V gene TRBV12-3 or TRBV12-4. CDR3 length equals 17 residues. The CDR3 here is CASSLILAVVYNQPQHF.

V usage is TRBV11-2 and J usage is TRBJ1-6. Germline V gives CDR1 SGHAT, CDR2 FQNNGV. The CDR3 is 17 amino acids. The CDR3 sequence: CASSLVSRLSYNSPLHF.

This chain joins TRBV12-3 or TRBV12-4 and TRBJ2-7; TCRdb outputs TRBD2, but without DNA this stays unchecked. The CDR3 spans 16 residues. CDR3 amino acids: CASSHRRVPSKGEQYF.

This sequence joins TRBV20-1 and TRBJ2-3; lacking DNA, the TRBD2 call made by TCRdb goes unchecked. CDR1 is DFQATT and CDR2 is SNEGSKA in the germline V gene (reference sequence). The CDR3 totals 15 residues. CDR3 residues: CSAARSGGSTDTQYF.

This rearrangement joins TRBV7-2 to TRBJ2-5. Per germline, CDR1 SGHTA and CDR2 FQGNSA. The CDR3 has 13 amino acids. CDR3 region: CASSFERRETQYF.

The chain has TRBV29-1 and TRBJ1-2; TCRdb returns TRBD1, unconfirmable since there is no DNA. The CDR3 sequence is 14 residues long. Germline V gene lookup returns CDR1 SQVTM and CDR2 ANQGSEA. The CDR3 reads CSAETGTSTYGYTF.

This chain links TRBV5-1 with TRBJ2-3. The CDR3 is 15 residues long. Germline-derived CDR1 and CDR2 are SGHRS and YFSETQ. The CDR3 loop reads CASSLSVAAADTQYF.

The chain employs TRBV27 and TRBJ2-6; TCRdb selects TRBD1, and the lack of DNA leaves this call unchecked. Germline V gene lookup returns CDR1 MNHEY and CDR2 SMNVEV (reference sequence). The CDR3 extends over 16 amino acids. The CDR3 reads CATSPGTLAGANVLTF. Filled out from reference TRBV27 and TRBJ2-6, the complete variable domain reads EAQVTQNPRYLITVTGKKLTVTCSQNMNHEYMSWYRQDPGLGLRQIYYSMNVEVTDKGDVPEGYKVSRKEKRNFPLILESPSPNQTSLYFCATSPGTLAGANVLTFGAGSRLTVL.

This chain joins TRBV7-2 and TRBJ2-5; checking the TCRdb D call of TRBD1 is not possible without DNA. The CDR3 contains 15 residues. Germline-derived CDR1 and CDR2 are SGHTA and FQGNSA. The CDR3: CASSTRTGGVETQYF.

This chain connects TRBV20-1 to TRBJ2-3; TCRdb returns TRBD2, unconfirmable since there is no DNA. The germline CDR1 and CDR2 sequences are DFQATT and SNEGSKA (reference sequence). This CDR3 has 16 residues. This CDR3 is CSARDLGLAGVDTQYF.

V is TRBV7-3 and J is TRBJ2-7; TCRdb reports TRBD1, a call that lacks DNA to check it against. This CDR3 is built from 15 residues. Germline-derived CDR1 and CDR2 are SGHTA and FQGTGA. CDR3 residues: CASSPDSWGSYEQYF.

This chain links TRBV20-1 with TRBJ2-5. Germline values: CDR1 DFQATT, CDR2 SNEGSKA (reference sequence). The CDR3 is 16 residues long. CDR3 residues: CSASHQKNIYQETQYF.

The chain couples TRBV7-9 to TRBJ1-4. The CDR3 totals 14 residues. Germline V gives CDR1 SEHNR, CDR2 FQNEAQ (reference sequence). CDR3 sequence reads: CASRRTATNEKLFF.

V is TRBV5-1 and J is TRBJ2-2; TCRdb names TRBD1, which stays unverified in the absence of DNA. This CDR3 comprises 17 residues. Germline V gene sequence: CDR1 SGHRS, CDR2 YFSETQ. The CDR3: CASSDPRTASNTGELFF.